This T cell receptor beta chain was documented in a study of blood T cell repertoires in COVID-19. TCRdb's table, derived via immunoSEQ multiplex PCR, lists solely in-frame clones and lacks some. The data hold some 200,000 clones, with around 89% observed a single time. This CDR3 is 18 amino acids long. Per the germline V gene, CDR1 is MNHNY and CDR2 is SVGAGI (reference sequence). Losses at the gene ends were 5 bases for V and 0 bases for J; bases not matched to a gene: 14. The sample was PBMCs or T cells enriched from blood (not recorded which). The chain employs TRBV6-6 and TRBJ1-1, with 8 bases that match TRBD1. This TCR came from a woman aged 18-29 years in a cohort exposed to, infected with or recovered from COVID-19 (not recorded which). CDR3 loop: CASSPTRGQGAMNTEAFF. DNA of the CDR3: TGTGCCAGCAGTCCAACTAGAGGACAGGGAGCCATGAACACTGAAGCTTTCTTT.